This T cell receptor (beta chain) was documented in a study of blood T cell repertoires in COVID-19. Study-wide background: Sites in the United States, Italy and Spain provided acute and convalescent COVID-19 samples. PBMCs, B-cell-depleted T cells, or T cells provided the cDNA or gDNA that made up the material.

This CDR3 has 17 amino acids. The trim removed 3 bases at V and 2 bases at J, leaving 9 bases unmatched. Germline V gene lookup returns CDR1 MDHEN and CDR2 SYDVKM. Study processing details: Estimation of nucleated cell counts relied on the amplification of reference gene primers. Profiled with immunoSEQ multiplex PCR; TCRdb holds only in-frame clones, not every one. That table furnishes V, J and clone size, whereas the DNA furnished D and trimming. The sample records around 110,000 clones, 70% to 85% being singletons. The clonotype originates from a woman in her sixties or seventies with acute or convalescent COVID-19. The chain uses TRBV28 and TRBJ1-4, with 7 positions matching TRBD1. Sequencing input: peripheral blood. CDR3 amino acids: CASSFPTRGSTNEKLFF. Here the CDR3 DNA reads TGTGCCAGCAGTTTCCCCACCAGGGGGTCGACTAATGAAAAACTGTTTTTT.